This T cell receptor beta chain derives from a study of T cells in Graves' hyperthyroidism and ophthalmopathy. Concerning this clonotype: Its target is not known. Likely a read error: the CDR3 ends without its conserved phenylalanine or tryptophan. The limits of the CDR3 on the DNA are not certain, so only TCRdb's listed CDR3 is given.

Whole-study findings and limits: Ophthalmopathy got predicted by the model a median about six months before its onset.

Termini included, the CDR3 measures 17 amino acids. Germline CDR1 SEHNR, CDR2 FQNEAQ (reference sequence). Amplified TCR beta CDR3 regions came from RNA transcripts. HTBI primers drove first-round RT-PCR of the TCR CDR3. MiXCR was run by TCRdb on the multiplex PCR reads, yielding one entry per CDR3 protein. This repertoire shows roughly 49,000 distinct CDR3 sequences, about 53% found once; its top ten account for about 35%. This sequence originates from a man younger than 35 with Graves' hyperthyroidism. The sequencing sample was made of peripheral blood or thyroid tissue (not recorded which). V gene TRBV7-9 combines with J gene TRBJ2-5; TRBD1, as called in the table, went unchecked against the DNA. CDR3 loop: CASSQGTEANYGYTFGS.